This is a list of T cell receptor beta chains from one sample in a study of CD8 T cells in ankylosing spondylitis. MiXCR was run by TCRdb on the 5' RACE reads, yielding one entry per CDR3 protein. Of some 330,000 distinct CDR3 sequences in the sample, roughly 8% were seen once. The sample comprised blood, either unsorted or a sorted T cell fraction (not recorded which). Every receptor here comes from a male donor with ankylosing spondylitis. Each CDR3 is given with its conserved first and last residue. A D gene is named only where the DNA matches it firmly. A clone size is listed for some rows: how often the clone was seen (once, few, many), or a class if it is expanded.

d_gene: TRBD1; abundance: many; j_gene: TRBJ2-5; v_gene: TRBV7-3; CDR3nt: TGTGCCAGCAGCCATCCCAACTATCCTCCGGGACAGCAAGAGACCCAGTACTTC; CDR3aa: CASSHPNYPPGQQETQYF
d_gene: -; abundance: -; j_gene: TRBJ1-2; v_gene: TRBV5-1; CDR3nt: TGCGCCAGCAGCTTGGTAGGGGGATATGGCTACACCTTC; CDR3aa: CASSLVGGYGYTF
d_gene: TRBD2; abundance: few; j_gene: TRBJ2-7; v_gene: TRBV12-3/TRBV12-4; CDR3nt: TGTGCCAGCAGTCCGACTAGCGGGATCTACGAGCAGTACTTC; CDR3aa: CASSPTSGIYEQYF
d_gene: -; abundance: few; j_gene: TRBJ2-2; v_gene: TRBV28; CDR3nt: TGTGCCAGCAGGAAGGGACTGTACACCGGGGAGCTGTTTTTT; CDR3aa: CASRKGLYTGELFF
d_gene: -; abundance: -; j_gene: TRBJ2-7; v_gene: TRBV4-1; CDR3nt: TGCGCCAGCAGCCAAGACCACCACGAGCAGTACTTC; CDR3aa: CASSQDHHEQYF
d_gene: -; abundance: few; j_gene: TRBJ2-5; v_gene: TRBV7-8; CDR3nt: TGTGCCAGCAGCTTCTTCGGACTCATACCGCTCCAAGAGACCCAGTACTTC; CDR3aa: CASSFFGLIPLQETQYF
d_gene: -; abundance: many; j_gene: TRBJ1-5; v_gene: TRBV7-2; CDR3nt: TGTGCCAGCAGCTTAGGGCCCCCGGGAAACAATCAGCCCCAGCATTTT; CDR3aa: CASSLGPPGNNQPQHF
d_gene: -; abundance: many; j_gene: TRBJ1-1; v_gene: TRBV12-3/TRBV12-4; CDR3nt: TGTGCCAGCAGTCGCTCCCTCGGGGGGAACACTGAAGCTTTCTTT; CDR3aa: CASSRSLGGNTEAFF
d_gene: -; abundance: many; j_gene: TRBJ2-3; v_gene: TRBV12-3/TRBV12-4; CDR3nt: TGTGCCAGCAGTTTAAAGGCCGAGGACACAGATACGCAGTATTTT; CDR3aa: CASSLKAEDTDTQYF
d_gene: -; abundance: -; j_gene: TRBJ1-5; v_gene: TRBV19; CDR3nt: TGTGCCAGTAGTATATATCCTAGCAATCAGCCCCAGCATTTT; CDR3aa: CASSIYPSNQPQHF
d_gene: TRBD1; abundance: many; j_gene: TRBJ1-1; v_gene: TRBV18; CDR3nt: TGTGCCAGCTCAGAGTGGTGGGAGGGGGCCACTGAAGCTTTCTTT; CDR3aa: CASSEWWEGATEAFF
d_gene: -; abundance: few; j_gene: TRBJ2-1; v_gene: TRBV4-1; CDR3nt: TGCGCCAGCCGGGGGCGGAGGAACAATGAGCAGTTCTTC; CDR3aa: CASRGRRNNEQFF
d_gene: TRBD1; abundance: -; j_gene: TRBJ2-4; v_gene: TRBV5-1; CDR3nt: TGCGCCAGCAGAGATGAACAGGGGTCGGGCAAAAACATTCAGTACTTC; CDR3aa: CASRDEQGSGKNIQYF
d_gene: -; abundance: -; j_gene: TRBJ1-1; v_gene: TRBV5-1; CDR3nt: TGCGCCAGCAGCGTCCTTGGGCAAGACACTGAAGCTTTCTTT; CDR3aa: CASSVLGQDTEAFF
d_gene: -; abundance: few; j_gene: TRBJ2-3; v_gene: TRBV12-3/TRBV12-4; CDR3nt: TGTGCCAGCAGTTTCTTATTGCGGATCACAGATACGCAGTATTTT; CDR3aa: CASSFLLRITDTQYF
d_gene: -; abundance: many; j_gene: TRBJ2-2; v_gene: TRBV7-6; CDR3nt: TGTGCCAGCAGCCGATGGAGGCTAGCACTAACTAACGCGAACACCGGGGAGCTGTTTTTT; CDR3aa: CASSRWRLALTNANTGELFF
d_gene: -; abundance: few; j_gene: TRBJ2-7; v_gene: TRBV7-2; CDR3nt: TGTGCCAGCAGCTCGCCGGATAGCTCCTACGAGCAGTACTTC; CDR3aa: CASSSPDSSYEQYF
d_gene: TRBD2; abundance: -; j_gene: TRBJ2-3; v_gene: TRBV3-1; CDR3nt: TGTGCCAGCAGCCAAGTTATAGCGGGCCCCACAGATACGCAGTATTTT; CDR3aa: CASSQVIAGPTDTQYF
d_gene: TRBD1; abundance: few; j_gene: TRBJ2-7; v_gene: TRBV10-3; CDR3nt: TGTGCCATCATTCGGGACAGGGGGAGAGAGCAGTACTTC; CDR3aa: CAIIRDRGREQYF
d_gene: -; abundance: many; j_gene: TRBJ1-1; v_gene: TRBV29-1; CDR3nt: TGCAGCGGAGCCTATTACAGGGACACTGAAGCTTTCTTT; CDR3aa: CSGAYYRDTEAFF
d_gene: TRBD1; abundance: -; j_gene: TRBJ2-7; v_gene: TRBV13; CDR3nt: TGTGCCAGCAGTCACCTCCAACCGGGACAGGGGCACTACGAGCAGTACTTC; CDR3aa: CASSHLQPGQGHYEQYF
d_gene: TRBD2; abundance: few; j_gene: TRBJ2-1; v_gene: TRBV10-3; CDR3nt: TGTGCCATCAGTGAGGGGGGCGGGAGGACCAATGAGCAGTTCTTC; CDR3aa: CAISEGGGRTNEQFF
d_gene: TRBD2; abundance: many; j_gene: TRBJ2-1; v_gene: TRBV29-1; CDR3nt: TGCAGCGTTGAAGGGGATAGCGGGAGTTCGTACAATGAGCAGTTCTTC; CDR3aa: CSVEGDSGSSYNEQFF
d_gene: TRBD2; abundance: -; j_gene: TRBJ2-7; v_gene: TRBV7-6; CDR3nt: TGTGCCAGCAGCCCGACTAGCCAGGAGCACGAGCAGTACTTC; CDR3aa: CASSPTSQEHEQYF
d_gene: TRBD2; abundance: few; j_gene: TRBJ2-3; v_gene: TRBV7-9; CDR3nt: TGTGCCAGCAGCTCCCTGGGAGCGGGAGGGACAGATACGCAGTATTTT; CDR3aa: CASSSLGAGGTDTQYF
d_gene: -; abundance: -; j_gene: TRBJ2-3; v_gene: TRBV5-1; CDR3nt: TGCGCCAGCAGCATGACAGTCTGGGACGTATGGAGCACAGATACGCAGTATTTT; CDR3aa: CASSMTVWDVWSTDTQYF
d_gene: -; abundance: -; j_gene: TRBJ1-2; v_gene: TRBV4-2; CDR3nt: TGTGCCAGCAGCCAAGGGGTAGGGGACGTCGGCTATGGCTACACCTTC; CDR3aa: CASSQGVGDVGYGYTF
d_gene: -; abundance: many; j_gene: TRBJ2-7; v_gene: TRBV7-2; CDR3nt: TGTGCCAGCAGCCGAACAGGGACGGCTTACGAGCAGTACTTC; CDR3aa: CASSRTGTAYEQYF
d_gene: TRBD2; abundance: -; j_gene: TRBJ2-3; v_gene: TRBV5-1; CDR3nt: TGCGCCAGCAGCCCACAGCGGGAGGGCCTGCCAGATACGCAGTATTTT; CDR3aa: CASSPQREGLPDTQYF